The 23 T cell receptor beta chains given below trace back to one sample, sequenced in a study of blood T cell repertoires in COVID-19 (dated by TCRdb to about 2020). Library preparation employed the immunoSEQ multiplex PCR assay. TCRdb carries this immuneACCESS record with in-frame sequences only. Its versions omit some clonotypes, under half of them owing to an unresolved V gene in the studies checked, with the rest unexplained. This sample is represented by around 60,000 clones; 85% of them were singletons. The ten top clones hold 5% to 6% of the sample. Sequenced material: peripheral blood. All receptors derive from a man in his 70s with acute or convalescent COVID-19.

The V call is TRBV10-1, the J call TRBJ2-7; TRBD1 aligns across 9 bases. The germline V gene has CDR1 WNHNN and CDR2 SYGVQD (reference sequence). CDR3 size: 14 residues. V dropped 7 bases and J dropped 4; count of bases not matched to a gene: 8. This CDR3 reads CASTGQGKLYEQYF. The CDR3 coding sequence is TGCGCCAGCACTGGACAGGGGAAATTATACGAGCAGTACTTC.

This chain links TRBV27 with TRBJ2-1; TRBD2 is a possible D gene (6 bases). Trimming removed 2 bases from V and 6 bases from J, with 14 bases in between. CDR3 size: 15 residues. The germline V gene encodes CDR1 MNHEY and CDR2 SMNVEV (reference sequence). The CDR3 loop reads CASSLGRGKGNEQFF. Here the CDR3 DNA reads TGTGCCAGCAGTTTAGGGCGGGGAAAGGGCAATGAGCAGTTCTTC.

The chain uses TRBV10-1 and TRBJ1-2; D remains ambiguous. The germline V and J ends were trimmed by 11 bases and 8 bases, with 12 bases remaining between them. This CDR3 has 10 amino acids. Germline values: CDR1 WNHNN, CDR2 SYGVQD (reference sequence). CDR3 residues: CASTGMGYTF. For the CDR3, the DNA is TGCGCCTCCACGGGGATGGGCTACACCTTC.

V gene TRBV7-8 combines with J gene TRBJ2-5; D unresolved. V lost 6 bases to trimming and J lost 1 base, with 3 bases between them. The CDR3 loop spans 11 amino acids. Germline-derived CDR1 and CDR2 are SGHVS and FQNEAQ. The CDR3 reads CASSRQETQYF. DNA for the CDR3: TGTGCCAGCAGTCGCCAAGAGACCCAGTACTTC.

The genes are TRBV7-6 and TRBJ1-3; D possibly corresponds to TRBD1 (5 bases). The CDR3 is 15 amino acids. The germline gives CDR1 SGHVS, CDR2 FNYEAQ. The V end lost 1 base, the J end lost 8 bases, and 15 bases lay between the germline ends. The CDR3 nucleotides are TGTGCCAGCAGCTTAGAGGCCGGGGGAGGGGACACCATATATTTT. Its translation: CASSLEAGGGDTIYF.

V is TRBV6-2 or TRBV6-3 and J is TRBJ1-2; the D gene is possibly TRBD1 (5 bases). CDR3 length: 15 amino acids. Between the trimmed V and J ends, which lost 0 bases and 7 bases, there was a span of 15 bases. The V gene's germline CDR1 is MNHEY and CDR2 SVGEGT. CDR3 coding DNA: TGTGCCAGCAGTTACTCCTCAGGGCGCGACAGTGGCTACACCTTC. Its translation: CASSYSSGRDSGYTF.

The CDR3 region is CASSYAGGSSYEQYF. CDR3 in DNA: TGTGCCAGCAGTTATGCGGGGGGCAGCTCCTACGAGCAGTACTTC. This rearrangement joins TRBV6-2 or TRBV6-3 to TRBJ2-7, with TRBD2 matching over 8 bases. Trimming took 3 bases from V and 0 from J; bases not matched to a gene: 4. The CDR3 is 15 amino acids. Germline V gives CDR1 MNHEY, CDR2 SVGEGT.

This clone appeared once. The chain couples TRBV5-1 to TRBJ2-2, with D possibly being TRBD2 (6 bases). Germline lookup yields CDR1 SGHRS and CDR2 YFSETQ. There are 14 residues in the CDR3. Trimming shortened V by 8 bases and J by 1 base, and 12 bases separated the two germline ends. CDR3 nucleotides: TGCGCCAGTGCGGGGCCCAAGAACACCGGGGAGCTGTTTTTT. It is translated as CASAGPKNTGELFF.

CDR3 bases: TGTGCCAGCCATGGGTCGGGGGGTGAAAAACTGTTTTTT. Its protein product is CASHGSGGEKLFF. The gene calls are TRBV28 and TRBJ1-4, with a weak D call TRBD1 (5 bases). The CDR3 runs to 13 residues. Germline CDR1 MDHEN, CDR2 SYDVKM. V lost 8 bases and J lost 7, with 14 bases in between.

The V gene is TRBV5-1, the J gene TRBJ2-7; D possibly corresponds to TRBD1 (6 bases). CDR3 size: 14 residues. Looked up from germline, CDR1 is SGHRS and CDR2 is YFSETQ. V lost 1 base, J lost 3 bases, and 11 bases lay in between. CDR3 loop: CASSLNRDNYEQYF. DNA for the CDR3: TGCGCCAGCAGCTTGAACCGGGACAACTACGAGCAGTACTTC.

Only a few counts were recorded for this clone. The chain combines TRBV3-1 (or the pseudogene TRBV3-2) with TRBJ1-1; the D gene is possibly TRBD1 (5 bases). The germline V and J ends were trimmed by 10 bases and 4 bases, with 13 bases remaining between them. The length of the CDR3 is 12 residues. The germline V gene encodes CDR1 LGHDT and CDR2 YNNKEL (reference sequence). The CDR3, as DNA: TGTGCCACTCTGGGGGGGGGCACTGAAGCTTTCTTT. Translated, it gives CATLGGGTEAFF.

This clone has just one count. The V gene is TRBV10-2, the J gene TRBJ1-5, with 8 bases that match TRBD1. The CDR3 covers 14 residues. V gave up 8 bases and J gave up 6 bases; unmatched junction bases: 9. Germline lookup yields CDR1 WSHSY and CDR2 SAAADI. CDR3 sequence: CASWAGGAGQPQHF. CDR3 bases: TGCGCCAGCTGGGCAGGGGGCGCGGGTCAGCCCCAGCATTTT.

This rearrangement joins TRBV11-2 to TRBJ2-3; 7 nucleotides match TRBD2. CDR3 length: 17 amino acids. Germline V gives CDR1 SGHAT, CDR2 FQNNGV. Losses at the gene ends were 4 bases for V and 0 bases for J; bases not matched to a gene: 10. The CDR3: CASSSYPSGASTDTQYF. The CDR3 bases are TGTGCCAGCAGCTCCTACCCGAGCGGGGCTAGCACAGATACGCAGTATTTT.

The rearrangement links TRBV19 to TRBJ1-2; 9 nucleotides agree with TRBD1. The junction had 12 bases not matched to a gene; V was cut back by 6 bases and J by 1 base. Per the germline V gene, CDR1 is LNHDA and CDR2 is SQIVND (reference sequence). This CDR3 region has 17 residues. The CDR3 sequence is CASSPHPNRGHNYGYTF. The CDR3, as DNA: TGTGCCAGTAGCCCTCACCCCAACAGGGGGCATAACTATGGCTACACCTTC.

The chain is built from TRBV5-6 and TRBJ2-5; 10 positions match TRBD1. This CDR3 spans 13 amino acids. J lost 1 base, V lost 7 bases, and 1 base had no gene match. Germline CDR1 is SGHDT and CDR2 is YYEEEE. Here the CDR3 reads CASRDRGQETQYF. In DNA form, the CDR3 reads TGTGCCAGCCGGGACAGGGGCCAAGAGACCCAGTACTTC.

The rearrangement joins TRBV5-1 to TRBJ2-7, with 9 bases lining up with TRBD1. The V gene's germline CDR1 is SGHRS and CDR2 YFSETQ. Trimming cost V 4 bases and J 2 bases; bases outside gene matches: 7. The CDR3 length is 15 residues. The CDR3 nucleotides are TGCGCCAGCAGCCCCCCGGGACAGGGAACCTACGAGCAGTACTTC. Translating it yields CASSPPGQGTYEQYF.

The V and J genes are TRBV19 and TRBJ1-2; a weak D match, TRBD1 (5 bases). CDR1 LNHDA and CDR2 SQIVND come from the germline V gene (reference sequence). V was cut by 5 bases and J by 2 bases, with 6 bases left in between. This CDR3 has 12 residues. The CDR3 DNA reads TGTGCCAGTAGTTCAGGGAACTATGGCTACACCTTC. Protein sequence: CASSSGNYGYTF.

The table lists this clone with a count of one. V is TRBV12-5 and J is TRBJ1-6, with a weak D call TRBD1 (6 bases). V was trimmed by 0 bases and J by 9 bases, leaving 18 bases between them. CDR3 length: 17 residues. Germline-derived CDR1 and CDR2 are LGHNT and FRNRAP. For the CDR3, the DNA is TGTGCTAGTGGTTTGGTACATCGGGAGGGACAAGCTTCACCCCTCCACTTT. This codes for CASGLVHREGQASPLHF.

CDR3 loop: CASSADIPPQRGLRETQYF. The CDR3 coding sequence is TGTGCCAGCAGCGCGGACATCCCTCCCCAGCGGGGGCTGAGAGAGACCCAGTACTTC. The V gene is TRBV5-6, the J gene TRBJ2-5; TRBD2 matches at 8 bases. CDR3 length equals 19 residues. The V segment lost 4 bases and the J segment 4 bases; nucleotides outside the gene matches: 21. From germline, CDR1 is SGHDT and CDR2 YYEEEE.

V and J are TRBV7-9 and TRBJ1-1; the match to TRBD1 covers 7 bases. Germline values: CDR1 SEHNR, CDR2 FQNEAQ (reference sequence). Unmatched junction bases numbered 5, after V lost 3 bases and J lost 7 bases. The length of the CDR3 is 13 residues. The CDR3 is CASSFPGQIEAFF. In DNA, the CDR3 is TGTGCCAGCAGCTTCCCGGGACAGATTGAAGCTTTCTTT.

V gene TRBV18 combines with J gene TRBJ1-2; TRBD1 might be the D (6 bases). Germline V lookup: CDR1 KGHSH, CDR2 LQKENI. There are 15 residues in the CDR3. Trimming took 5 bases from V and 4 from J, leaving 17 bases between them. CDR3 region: CASSSRTDLSYGYTF. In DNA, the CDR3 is TGTGCCAGCTCATCACGGACAGACCTAAGCTATGGCTACACCTTC.

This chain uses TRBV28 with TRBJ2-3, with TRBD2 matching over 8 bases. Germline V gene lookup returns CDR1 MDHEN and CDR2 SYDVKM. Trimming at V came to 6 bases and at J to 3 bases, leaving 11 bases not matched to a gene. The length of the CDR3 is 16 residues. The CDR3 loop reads CASRRPTSERTDTQYF. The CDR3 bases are TGTGCCAGCAGACGCCCGACTAGCGAAAGGACAGATACGCAGTATTTT.

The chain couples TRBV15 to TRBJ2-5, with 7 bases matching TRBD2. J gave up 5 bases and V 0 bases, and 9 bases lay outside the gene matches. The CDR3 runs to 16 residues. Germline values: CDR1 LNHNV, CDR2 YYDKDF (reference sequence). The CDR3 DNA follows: TGTGCCACCAGCAGAGACGGGAGGACTACCTTGGAGACCCAGTACTTC. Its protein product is CATSRDGRTTLETQYF. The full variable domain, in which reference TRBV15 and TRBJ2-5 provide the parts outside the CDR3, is DAMVIQNPRYQVTQFGKPVTLSCSQTLNHNVMYWYQQKSSQAPKLLFHYYDKDFNNEADTPDNFQSRRPNTSFCFLDIRSPGLGDTAMYLCATSRDGRTTLETQYFGPGTRLLVL.